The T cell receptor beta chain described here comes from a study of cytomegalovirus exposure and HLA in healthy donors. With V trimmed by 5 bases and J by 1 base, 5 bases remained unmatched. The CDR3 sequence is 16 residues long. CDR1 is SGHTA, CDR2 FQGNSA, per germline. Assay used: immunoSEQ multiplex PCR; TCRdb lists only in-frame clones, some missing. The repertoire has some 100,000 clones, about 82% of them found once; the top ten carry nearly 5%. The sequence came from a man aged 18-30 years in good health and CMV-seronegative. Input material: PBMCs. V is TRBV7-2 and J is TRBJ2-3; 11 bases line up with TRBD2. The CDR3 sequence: CASSITSGGGTDTQYF. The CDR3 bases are TGTGCCAGCAGCATTACTAGCGGGGGTGGCACAGATACGCAGTATTTT.